Below, 28 T cell receptor beta chains from the same sample are listed, as sequenced in a study of ipilimumab plus nivolumab after autologous stem cell transplantation. Clones were sequenced by immunoSEQ multiplex PCR, and TCRdb holds only the in-frame ones, with some missing. This table holds 43,000 or so clones, 88% found once. The starting material was PBMCs, obtained in a trial of ipilimumab plus nivolumab as post-transplant consolidation. Every receptor here comes from a male donor with multiple myeloma.

The chain links TRBV4-3 to TRBJ1-6; TRBD1 aligns across 9 bases. Germline V gives CDR1 LGHNA, CDR2 YSLEER. Germline trimming cut 3 bases from V and 7 bases from J; bases unmatched to any gene: 7. The CDR3 covers 16 residues. The CDR3 DNA is TGCGCCAGCAGCCACGGCACGGGACAGGGAAATTCACCCCTCCACTTT. It is translated as CASSHGTGQGNSPLHF.

The V and J genes are TRBV2 and TRBJ2-7, with D possibly being TRBD1 (5 bases). Trimming took 4 bases from V and 1 from J, leaving 14 bases between them. The germline V gene encodes CDR1 SNHLY and CDR2 FYNNEI. The CDR3 is 15 amino acids. The CDR3 sequence: CASSVKGSGSYEQYF. In DNA form, the CDR3 reads TGTGCCAGCAGTGTGAAGGGGTCAGGGTCCTACGAGCAGTACTTC.

The chain couples TRBV9 to TRBJ2-5, with 10 bases aligning to TRBD2. This CDR3 comprises 17 residues. Germline V gives CDR1 SGDLS, CDR2 YYNGEE. V lost 4 bases, J lost 0 bases, and 9 bases stayed unmatched. CDR3 amino acids: CASSPGERGGHQETQYF. DNA for the CDR3: TGTGCCAGCAGCCCAGGGGAGCGGGGGGGCCACCAAGAGACCCAGTACTTC.

V gene TRBV28 combines with J gene TRBJ2-3; 8 nucleotides align to TRBD2. The CDR3 is 16 residues long. Germline V lookup: CDR1 MDHEN, CDR2 SYDVKM. V shed 6 bases, J shed 5 bases, and the junction held 13 bases outside the gene matches. The CDR3 bases are TGTGCCAGCAGGAGCCCGGGGCTAGCGGGCAGAGATACGCAGTATTTT. Residues: CASRSPGLAGRDTQYF.

This chain links TRBV19 with TRBJ1-2; 7 nucleotides line up with TRBD1. The trim removed 9 bases at V and 7 bases at J, leaving 14 bases unmatched. The CDR3 runs to 14 residues. Germline-derived CDR1 and CDR2 are LNHDA and SQIVND (reference sequence). The CDR3 is CASERTGRGPGYTF. The CDR3 region has the DNA TGTGCCAGCGAACGGACAGGCCGTGGGCCTGGCTACACCTTC.

The genes are TRBV27 and TRBJ2-1; 7 positions agree with TRBD2. The CDR3 runs 16 residues. Germline trimming cut 7 bases from V and 5 bases from J; bases unmatched to any gene: 14. CDR1 MNHEY and CDR2 SMNVEV come from the germline V gene (reference sequence). In nucleotides, the CDR3 is TGTGCCAGCACCTTCATGGGGAGCGGGGTAAACAATGAGCAGTTCTTC. It is translated as CASTFMGSGVNNEQFF.

V gene TRBV19 combines with J gene TRBJ1-4; D is unresolved. Germline V gene lookup returns CDR1 LNHDA and CDR2 SQIVND (reference sequence). Trimming left V 3 bases short and J 10 bases short, with 15 bases between. This CDR3 is 14 amino acids long. The CDR3 bases are TGTGCCAGTAGTATCCCCCCCCCGGGCGGAAAACTGTTTTTT. Its protein is CASSIPPPGGKLFF.

The V and J genes are TRBV18 and TRBJ2-2, with TRBD1 matching over 8 bases. Germline CDR1 and CDR2: KGHSH and LQKENI. V dropped 5 bases and J dropped 7; count of bases not matched to a gene: 9. The CDR3 is made up of 15 amino acids. The CDR3 nucleotides read TGTGCCAGCTCATGGACAGGGCTGGGAAGCGGGGAGCTGTTTTTT. As protein: CASSWTGLGSGELFF.

V gene TRBV19 combines with J gene TRBJ2-5; tentative D call: TRBD1 (6 bases). Germline V lookup: CDR1 LNHDA, CDR2 SQIVND (reference sequence). The CDR3 is 17 residues long. V lost 2 bases and J lost 2, with 18 bases in between. CDR3 sequence: CASSIRSTGTRQETQYF. The CDR3 DNA is TGTGCCAGTAGTATACGCTCTACTGGGACACGACAAGAGACCCAGTACTTC.

The chain has TRBV5-6 and TRBJ1-1; D unclear. Between the trimmed V and J ends, which lost 1 base and 1 base, there was a span of 8 bases. Germline V gene data show CDR1 as SGHDT and CDR2 as YYEEEE. CDR3 length equals 14 residues. CDR3 nucleotides: TGTGCCAGCAGCTTGTTCTTCTGGAACACTGAAGCTTTCTTT. As protein: CASSLFFWNTEAFF. The full variable domain, completed using reference TRBV5-6 and TRBJ1-1, is DAGVTQSPTHLIKTRGQQVTLRCSPKSGHDTVSWYQQALGQGPQFIFQYYEEEERQRGNFPDRFSGHQFPNYSSELNVNALLLGDSALYLCASSLFFWNTEAFFGQGTRLTVV.

This chain links TRBV9 with TRBJ2-5, with D perhaps matching TRBD2 (6 bases). CDR1 and CDR2 (germline): SGDLS, YYNGEE. V was pared by 4 bases and J by 5 bases, with 18 bases between. The CDR3 covers 15 residues. The CDR3 DNA is TGTGCCAGCAGCTATTCCGGGACTCGGGAGGAGACCCAGTACTTC. Protein sequence: CASSYSGTREETQYF.

The rearrangement joins TRBV5-1 to TRBJ2-3; TRBD2 agrees at 13 bases. This CDR3 is built from 16 residues. After removal of 2 bases from V and 5 bases from J, the junction contained 5 bases not matched to a gene. Germline V gives CDR1 SGHRS, CDR2 YFSETQ. CDR3 nucleotide sequence: TGCGCCAGCAGCTTTGGGACTAGCGGGGAACAAGATACGCAGTATTTT. The encoded protein is CASSFGTSGEQDTQYF.

The chain is built from TRBV10-3 and TRBJ1-1; tentative D call: TRBD1 (6 bases). Germline CDR1 is ENHRY and CDR2 is SYGVKD. The CDR3 loop spans 15 amino acids. V was trimmed by 6 bases and J by 4 bases, leaving 18 bases between them. CDR3 nucleotides: TGTGCCATCAGACTTCAAACAGGGCTGGGCACTGAAGCTTTCTTT. Encoded protein: CAIRLQTGLGTEAFF.

The chain recombines TRBV28 with TRBJ2-7, with 11 bases lining up with TRBD1. This CDR3 is 17 amino acids long. CDR1 is MDHEN and CDR2 is SYDVKM in the germline V gene. V lost 9 bases to trimming and J lost 4 bases; unmatched junction nucleotides: 17. Here the CDR3 reads CASPPARDRGMTYEQYF. The DNA for the CDR3 is TGTGCCAGTCCGCCCGCAAGGGACAGGGGGATGACATACGAGCAGTACTTC.

This clone is a singleton in its sample. The V gene is TRBV30, the J gene TRBJ2-3; the match to TRBD2 covers 9 bases. The CDR3 covers 14 residues. Losses at the gene ends were 4 bases for V and 0 bases for J; bases not matched to a gene: 2. Germline V lookup: CDR1 GTSNPN, CDR2 SVGIG (reference sequence). CDR3 sequence: CAWKLAGSTDTQYF. CDR3 bases: TGTGCCTGGAAGCTAGCGGGGAGCACAGATACGCAGTATTTT.

This clone was recorded only once. This chain connects TRBV5-1 to TRBJ1-6; D uncertain. The CDR3 extends over 15 amino acids. Germline CDR1 SGHRS, CDR2 YFSETQ. With 2 bases removed from V and 8 bases from J, the gap between germline ends came to 14 bases. CDR3 amino acids: CASSLSLSGDSPLHF. In DNA, the CDR3 is TGCGCCAGCAGCTTAAGCCTTAGCGGGGATTCACCCCTCCACTTT.

This clone has only one observation. This chain joins TRBV5-1 and TRBJ2-5; 8 bases fit TRBD2. V was clipped by 6 bases and J by 3 bases; unmatched bases: 10. CDR3 length equals 15 residues. Germline V gene lookup returns CDR1 SGHRS and CDR2 YFSETQ. For the CDR3, the DNA is TGCGCCAGCACCTCCGAGGGGACTAGGGAAGAGACCCAGTACTTC. It yields the protein CASTSEGTREETQYF.

The CDR3 nucleotides read TGTGCCAGCAGCTTGCGGGACACGAGGATCTATGGCTACACCTTC. It encodes CASSLRDTRIYGYTF. J is TRBJ1-2 and V is TRBV7-2; TRBD1 is a possible D gene (6 bases). The CDR3 spans 15 residues. V gave up 3 bases and J gave up 4 bases, with 15 bases separating them. The germline V gene has CDR1 SGHTA and CDR2 FQGNSA.

This chain links TRBV7-2 with TRBJ2-1; D might be TRBD1 or TRBD2, each matching 5 bases. This CDR3 has 12 amino acids. Trimming left V 5 bases short and J 6 bases short, with 8 bases between. CDR1 and CDR2 from the germline V gene are SGHTA and FQGNSA. The CDR3 spells CASSEGFNEQFF. CDR3 nucleotides: TGTGCCAGCAGCGAGGGGTTCAATGAGCAGTTCTTC.

The chain carries TRBV5-6 and TRBJ2-7; 8 bases align to TRBD1. This CDR3 has 13 residues. The germline V gene encodes CDR1 SGHDT and CDR2 YYEEEE. V trimming: 5 bases; J trimming: 1 base; junction bases outside the gene matches: 2. For the CDR3, the DNA is TGTGCCAGCAGATACAGGGGGTCCTACGAGCAGTACTTC. Residues: CASRYRGSYEQYF.

This clone has more than one count but fewer than ten. The chain is built from TRBV4-2 and TRBJ1-2, with D tentatively TRBD1 (6 bases). V was shortened by 3 bases and J by 8 bases, with 13 bases between the two germline ends. The CDR3 is 13 residues long. The germline gives CDR1 LGHNA, CDR2 YNFKEQ. Here the CDR3 DNA reads TGTGCCAGCAGCCAGGGGCCCAGGGGAGGCTACACCTTC. Protein: CASSQGPRGGYTF.

The rearrangement joins TRBV7-9 to TRBJ1-2; D gene uncertain. The CDR3 sequence is 13 residues long. Trimming took 4 bases from V and 14 from J, leaving 20 bases between them. Germline CDR1 reads SEHNR; CDR2 reads FQNEAQ (reference sequence). CDR3 nucleotide sequence: TGTGCCAGCAGCTCCGACGAGGGTGGAACGGCGACCTTC. Its protein product is CASSSDEGGTATF.

The rearrangement uses TRBV5-1 and TRBJ1-4; unclear D gene. CDR3 size: 14 residues. CDR1 is SGHRS and CDR2 is YFSETQ in the germline V gene. V shed 0 bases and J shed 7 bases, with 10 bases lying between them. CDR3 loop: CASSLAPAGEKLFF. For the CDR3, the DNA is TGCGCCAGCAGCTTGGCCCCGGCCGGTGAAAAACTGTTTTTT.

J is TRBJ2-3 and V is TRBV5-1, with 10 bases fitting TRBD1. CDR1 and CDR2 (germline): SGHRS, YFSETQ. CDR3 length: 14 amino acids. V was pared by 9 bases and J by 3 bases, with 7 bases of the junction left unmatched. The CDR3 here is CATATGGQTDTQYF. CDR3 DNA: TGCGCCACCGCGACAGGGGGCCAAACAGATACGCAGTATTTT. Looking up the rest from reference TRBV5-1 and TRBJ2-3 gives the full variable domain: KAGVTQTPRYLIKTRGQQVTLSCSPISGHRSVSWYQQTPGQGLQFLFEYFSETQRNKGNFPGRFSGRQFSNSRSEMNVSTLELGDSALYLCATATGGQTDTQYFGPGTRLTVL.

The chain carries TRBV4-2 and TRBJ2-7; 7 bases line up with TRBD2. Germline CDR1 and CDR2: LGHNA and YNFKEQ. V lost 2 bases and J lost 1; bases outside the gene matches: 5. The CDR3 has 15 amino acids. CDR3 DNA sequence: TGTGCCAGCAGCCAACAGGGAGGGTATTCCTACGAGCAGTACTTC. This gives the protein CASSQQGGYSYEQYF.

The chain uses TRBV19 and TRBJ2-5, with TRBD2 as a possible D gene (6 bases). The V end was cut by 0 bases, the J end by 5 bases, with 13 bases between. Germline loops: CDR1 LNHDA, CDR2 SQIVND (reference sequence). The CDR3 spans 15 residues. CDR3 region: CASSIEAGRGETQYF. CDR3 nucleotide sequence: TGTGCCAGTAGTATAGAGGCGGGGCGCGGGGAGACCCAGTACTTC.

The chain couples TRBV27 to TRBJ2-6, with D unresolved. CDR1 is MNHEY, CDR2 SMNVEV, per germline (reference sequence). This CDR3 has 16 residues. V was pared by 5 bases and J by 1 base, with 12 bases between. The CDR3 loop reads CASSPQLGSGANVLTF. The CDR3 coding sequence is TGTGCCAGCAGTCCGCAACTGGGATCTGGGGCCAACGTCCTGACTTTC.

This chain links TRBV12-5 with TRBJ2-5, with a tentative D call TRBD1 (5 bases). Trimming took off 6 bases at V and 5 bases at J, with 31 bases between the two ends. The germline gives CDR1 LGHNT, CDR2 FRNRAP. The CDR3 totals 19 residues. The DNA for the CDR3 is TGTGCTAGTGGCTTGTCCCCCACCACGGTGGGGCTGGCGATGGAGACCCAGTACTTC. This encodes CASGLSPTTVGLAMETQYF.